This TCR beta chain was recorded in a study of T cell repertoires in cytomegalovirus infection. The CDR3 runs to 15 residues. The V and J ends lost 5 bases and 2 bases respectively, with 13 bases between them. Germline CDR1 is SGHTA and CDR2 is FQGNSA. This clonotype was seen only a few times. Its antigen is unknown. Using its own MiXCR run on the reads, TCRdb lists one record per CDR3 protein. In the table there are under 500,000 distinct CDR3 sequences, roughly 46% of which are singletons. This TCR derives from a human donor in good health (CMV status not recorded). Some clones in this sample may be carry-over from other donors' samples. The sample consisted of cultured PBMCs, taken from culture after CMV antigen stimulation. The chain joins TRBV7-2 to TRBJ1-3; perhaps TRBD1 as D (5 bases). The CDR3 DNA is TGTGCCAGCAGCCCATCTTCAGGGACTGGAAACACCATATATTTT. Amino acids: CASSPSSGTGNTIYF.